One and the same sample provided the 5 T cell receptor beta chains below, sequenced in a study of type 1 and type 2 diabetes patients. The PCR template was genomic DNA. Multiplex PCR with 30 forward and 13 reverse primers amplified the TCR beta CDR3. One entry per CDR3 protein results from TCRdb running MiXCR on the multiplex PCR reads. The data show about 270,000 distinct CDR3 sequences, roughly 50% seen once. The sequenced sample consisted of peripheral blood mononuclear cells (PBMCs). These receptors all come from a man aged 18 to 35 with type 2 diabetes.

This clonotype was observed a handful of times. The chain joins TRBV20-1 to TRBJ2-2; 7 positions match TRBD1. The CDR3 consists of 15 residues. The trim removed 3 bases at V and 5 bases at J, leaving 9 bases unmatched. The germline V gene has CDR1 DFQATT and CDR2 SNEGSKA (reference sequence). The CDR3 DNA sequence: TGCAGTGCTAGGCCAGTGACAGGGACGACCGGGGAGCTGTTTTTT. Protein: CSARPVTGTTGELFF.

With regard to this clonotype: Germline and junction disagree at one end, which may indicate a read error. The gene calls are TRBV2 and TRBJ2-1; D uncertain. Germline values: CDR1 SNHLY, CDR2 FYNNEI. CDR3 length: 13 residues. CDR3 DNA sequence: TGCGCCAGCAACGGTCGAACCTACAATGAGCAGTTCTTC. It codes for CASNGRTYNEQFF.

The chain couples TRBV7-8 to TRBJ1-2; 8 bases match TRBD1. Germline V gene data show CDR1 as SGHVS and CDR2 as FQNEAQ. V lost 3 bases and J lost 5; bases outside the gene matches: 8. The CDR3 spans 15 residues. The chain's CDR3 is CASSFEGTGGYGYTF. The CDR3 bases are TGTGCCAGCAGCTTTGAAGGGACAGGAGGATATGGCTACACCTTC.

In regard to this clonotype: One junction end disagrees with the germline gene, perhaps due to a read error. This chain connects TRBV10-1 to TRBJ2-7; D perhaps matches TRBD1 (7 bases). The CDR3 is 15 residues long. CDR1 is WNHNN, CDR2 SYGVQD, per germline (reference sequence). CDR3 nucleotide sequence: TGTGCCAGCAGTGAAGGAGGGGGCCCATCCTACGAGCAGTACTTC. It yields the protein CASSEGGGPSYEQYF.

The chain recombines TRBV12-3 or TRBV12-4 with TRBJ2-2; D call uncertain. V was trimmed by 0 bases and J by 7 bases, leaving 18 bases between them. CDR3 length: 17 amino acids. This chain's CDR3 is CASSLAPRLIVGGELFF. CDR3 nucleotides: TGTGCCAGCAGTTTAGCCCCACGGCTGATCGTCGGCGGGGAGCTGTTTTTT.